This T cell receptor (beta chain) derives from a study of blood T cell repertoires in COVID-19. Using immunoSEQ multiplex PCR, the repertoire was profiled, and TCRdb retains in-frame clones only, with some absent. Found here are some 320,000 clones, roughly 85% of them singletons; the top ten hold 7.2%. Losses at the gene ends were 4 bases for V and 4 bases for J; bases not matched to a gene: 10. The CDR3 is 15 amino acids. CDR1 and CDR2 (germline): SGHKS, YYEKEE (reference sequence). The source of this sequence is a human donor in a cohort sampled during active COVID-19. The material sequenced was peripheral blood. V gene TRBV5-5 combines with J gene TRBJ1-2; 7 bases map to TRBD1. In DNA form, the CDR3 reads TGTGCCAGCAGCCCCCAGACAGGGATCGTCTATGGCTACACCTTC. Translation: CASSPQTGIVYGYTF.